The 5 T cell receptor beta chains given below trace back to one sample, sequenced in a study of blood T cell repertoires in COVID-19. Sequencing used immunoSEQ multiplex PCR; TCRdb keeps in-frame clones, though not all of them. In the table there are about 280,000 clones, more than 75% of which are singletons. Sequencing was carried out using peripheral blood. These receptors all come from a man aged 35 to 55 with active or convalescent COVID-19.

The chain carries TRBV15 and TRBJ1-3, with D perhaps TRBD1 (5 bases). V lost 5 bases to trimming and J lost 4 bases, with 24 bases between them. This CDR3 comprises 18 residues. Germline assignment: CDR1 LNHNV and CDR2 YYDKDF (reference sequence). The CDR3 region is CATSDRIQQGSRGNTIYF. CDR3 DNA: TGTGCCACCAGCGACCGTATTCAGCAGGGATCGCGGGGAAACACCATATATTTT.

This chain joins TRBV3-1 (or the pseudogene TRBV3-2) and TRBJ2-2; D is unclear. Germline V gene data show CDR1 as LGHDT and CDR2 as YNNKEL (reference sequence). The CDR3 length is 14 residues. The V and J ends lost 0 bases and 4 bases respectively, with 6 bases between them. The chain's CDR3 is CASSQEQFTGELFF. The CDR3, as DNA: TGTGCCAGCAGCCAAGAACAGTTCACCGGGGAGCTGTTTTTT.

The V and J genes are TRBV6-8 and TRBJ1-3; 7 nucleotides agree with TRBD1. The J segment lost 0 bases and the V segment lost 5 bases, leaving 7 bases of the junction unmatched. The CDR3 covers 16 residues. CDR1 MNHGY and CDR2 SAAAGT come from the germline V gene. The CDR3 sequence is CASSPGQCLSGNTIYF. In DNA, the CDR3 is TGTGCCAGCAGTCCGGGACAGTGCCTCTCTGGAAACACCATATATTTT.

The gene calls are TRBV5-1 and TRBJ2-5, with 9 bases aligning to TRBD1. The germline CDR1 and CDR2 sequences are SGHRS and YFSETQ. The CDR3 loop spans 15 amino acids. V shed 6 bases, J shed 4 bases, and the junction held 10 bases outside the gene matches. The CDR3 loop is CASTRTGASGETQYF. The DNA of the CDR3 is TGCGCCAGCACCCGGACAGGGGCGAGCGGAGAGACCCAGTACTTC. Combining the CDR3 with reference TRBV5-1 and TRBJ2-5 gives the whole variable domain KAGVTQTPRYLIKTRGQQVTLSCSPISGHRSVSWYQQTPGQGLQFLFEYFSETQRNKGNFPGRFSGRQFSNSRSEMNVSTLELGDSALYLCASTRTGASGETQYFGPGTRLLVL.

This sequence joins TRBV7-2 and TRBJ2-1; maybe TRBD2 (5 bases). This CDR3 spans 15 amino acids. The V end lost 1 base, the J end lost 3 bases, and 10 bases lay between the germline ends. CDR1 is SGHTA, CDR2 FQGNSA, per germline. As DNA, the CDR3 is TGTGCCAGCAGCTTAGGACTATCAGTCTACAATGAGCAGTTCTTC. Protein: CASSLGLSVYNEQFF.